Listed below are T cell receptor beta chains from one sample, sequenced in a study of breast tumors, draining lymph nodes, adjacent tissues. In TCRdb, the multiplex PCR reads were re-called with MiXCR into one record per CDR3 protein. Of roughly 120,000 distinct CDR3 sequences listed, about 20% are singletons. Sequenced input: axillary lymph node tissue. The receptor set was obtained from a female donor with breast cancer. Some clones in this sample may be carry-over from other donors' samples. Both conserved end residues are part of each CDR3. A D gene is named only where the DNA matches it firmly. Clone size, where shown, is once, few, many, or a class for clones that have expanded.

v_call	d_call	j_call	clone_size	cdr3_nt	cdr3_aa
TRBV6-1	.	TRBJ2-3	many	TGTGCCAGCAGTGAAGGGAGCACGCAGTATTTT	CASSEGSTQYF
TRBV6-2/TRBV6-3	.	TRBJ1-2	many	TGTGCCAGCAGTTACCCCCAAGACTACTATGGCTACACCTTC	CASSYPQDYYGYTF
TRBV19	TRBD1	TRBJ1-2	.	TGTGCCAGTAGTACCGGGACAGGGGCGAGATACTATGGCTACACCTTC	CASSTGTGARYYGYTF
TRBV7-2	.	TRBJ1-1	.	TGTGCCAGCAGCCTACTGGGACAGAACACTGAAGCTTTCTTT	CASSLLGQNTEAFF
TRBV7-2	.	TRBJ2-7	many	TGTGCCAGCAGCTTAGCCAGAAGCTCCTACGAGCAGTACTTC	CASSLARSSYEQYF
TRBV29-1	.	TRBJ1-1	.	TGCAGCGTTGAAGTTCGCGCAGGGCTCAACACTGAAGCTTTCTTT	CSVEVRAGLNTEAFF
TRBV7-2	TRBD2	TRBJ2-3	many	TGTGCCAGCAGCCCAATAGCGGGAGGTGCAGATACGCAGTATTTT	CASSPIAGGADTQYF
TRBV7-8	.	TRBJ1-5	many	TGTGCCAGCAGCTTACACGGAGCCGAGCCCCAGCATTTT	CASSLHGAEPQHF
TRBV20-1	TRBD2	TRBJ2-3	many	TGCAGTGCGGGGACCCAGCGGGGCTTCACAGATACGCAGTATTTT	CSAGTQRGFTDTQYF
TRBV9	.	TRBJ2-3	many	TGTGCCAGCAGCGAACAGCCTCAGGGCGATACGCAGTATTTT	CASSEQPQGDTQYF
TRBV3-1	.	TRBJ1-6	many	TGTGCCAGCAGGAGGGCCGAATCACCCCTCCACTTT	CASRRAESPLHF
TRBV20-1	.	TRBJ2-7	many	TGCAGTGCGGAACCCGGGACGGAGTACGAGCAGTACTTC	CSAEPGTEYEQYF
TRBV11-2	.	TRBJ1-6	many	TGTGCCAGCAGCTTAAATAGTTCACCCCTCCACTTT	CASSLNSSPLHF
TRBV3-1	.	TRBJ1-2	many	TGTGCCAGCAGCCAAGATCTCGGTGGCTACACCTTC	CASSQDLGGYTF
TRBV18	.	TRBJ1-5	few	TGTGCCAGCTCACCACAGGCCAATCAGCCCCAGCATTTT	CASSPQANQPQHF
TRBV7-3	TRBD1	TRBJ2-5	many	TGTGCCAGCAGTAACCCGACAGGGGGCCAAGAGACCCAGTACTTC	CASSNPTGGQETQYF
TRBV19	TRBD1	TRBJ1-2	.	TGTGCCAGTAGTCCGACAGGGAACTATAGCTACACCTTC	CASSPTGNYSYTF
TRBV9	TRBD2	TRBJ2-1	many	TGTGCCAGCAGCGTATACAGCGGGAGTGGGGATGAGCAGTTCTTC	CASSVYSGSGDEQFF
TRBV7-3	.	TRBJ2-3	many	TGTGCCAGCAGCGGGACTTCTAGCACAGATACGCAGTATTTT	CASSGTSSTDTQYF
TRBV12-3/TRBV12-4	.	TRBJ1-2	many	TGTGCCAGCAGTCCTCGATCTCTTCCTGGCTCTAACTATGGCTACACCTTC	CASSPRSLPGSNYGYTF
TRBV5-1	.	TRBJ1-6	.	TGCGCCAGCAGCCGGTCAACCGGGGCTTCTAATTCACCCTCCCACTTT	CASSRSTGASNSPSHF
TRBV5-4	.	TRBJ2-5	.	TGTGCCACCAAGGCCGGGGGGCGCTCCAAGGAGACCCAGTACTTC	CATKAGGRSKETQYF
TRBV5-4	TRBD2	TRBJ2-1	many	TGTGCCAGCAGCTTGACTAGCGGAGCCTACAATGAGCAGTTCTTC	CASSLTSGAYNEQFF
TRBV30	.	TRBJ1-4	many	TGTGCCTGGAGTGCACCCGGGGGGCTGGATGAAAAACTGTTTTTT	CAWSAPGGLDEKLFF
TRBV19	.	TRBJ1-5	many	TGTGCCAGTAGTATCGGGCGGTTAGGGCGGTATCAGCCCCAGCATTTT	CASSIGRLGRYQPQHF
TRBV19	.	TRBJ2-7	many	TGTGCCAGTAGTCCTGATCCGCGGGCCTACGAGCAGTACTTC	CASSPDPRAYEQYF
TRBV20-1	.	TRBJ2-5	many	TGCAGTGCTAGAGTTGAGTTGGTGGAGACCCAGTACTTC	CSARVELVETQYF
TRBV20-1	.	TRBJ1-5	many	TGCAGTGCCACTCCTAGCAATCAGCCCCAGCATTTT	CSATPSNQPQHF
TRBV20-1	.	TRBJ1-5	many	TGCAGTGCTAGGACAGTGAATGGGCCCCAGCATTTT	CSARTVNGPQHF
TRBV19	TRBD1	TRBJ1-2	many	TGTGCCAGTACCTCAAGGGATAGGACAGGGGGCCGAAACTATGGCTACACCTTC	CASTSRDRTGGRNYGYTF
TRBV2	TRBD1	TRBJ1-4	many	TGTGCCAGCAGTAATAACAGGGGCGGCAATGAAAAACTGTTTTTT	CASSNNRGGNEKLFF
TRBV7-9	.	TRBJ1-4	many	TGTGCCAGCAGCTTAGTTGGCACGGATGAAAAACTGTTTTTT	CASSLVGTDEKLFF
TRBV9	.	TRBJ2-1	many	TGTGCCAGCAGTCGACTATCTGGCTCCTACAATGAGCAGTTCTTC	CASSRLSGSYNEQFF
TRBV10-3	.	TRBJ2-3	few	TGTGCCATCAGTGAATACCGATCCACTTTTAGCACAGATACGCAGTATTTT	CAISEYRSTFSTDTQYF
TRBV4-1	.	TRBJ2-7	many	TGCGCCAGCAGCCAGACACAGGGATCCTACGAGCAGTACTTC	CASSQTQGSYEQYF
TRBV28	TRBD2	TRBJ2-4	few	TGTGCCAGCAGTCCCTCCGGGACTAGTGTGGCCAAAAACATTCAGTACTTC	CASSPSGTSVAKNIQYF
TRBV20-1	.	TRBJ2-3	many	TGCAGTGCTGCCGGACTCACCACAGATACGCAGTATTTT	CSAAGLTTDTQYF
TRBV3-1	TRBD2	TRBJ2-5	many	TGTGCCAGCGGTGCATGGGGTAGCGGGAGGGGGGAGACCCAGTACTTC	CASGAWGSGRGETQYF
TRBV2	TRBD2	TRBJ2-7	many	TGTGCCAGCAGAGACTTAACCGGGACTAGCAGTTACGAGCAGTACTTC	CASRDLTGTSSYEQYF
TRBV3-1	.	TRBJ2-2	.	TGTGCCAGCAGCCAATTTCATAGGACCAACACCGGGGAGCTGTTTTTT	CASSQFHRTNTGELFF
TRBV19	.	TRBJ2-7	many	TGTGCCAGTACCCCGACGGGCAGGGGGGGCTCCTACGAGCAGTACTTC	CASTPTGRGGSYEQYF
TRBV20-1	.	TRBJ1-5	many	TGCAGTGCGGCGAAGGAACAGTTTGATCAGCCCCAGCATTTT	CSAAKEQFDQPQHF